Sequencing of this TCR beta chain was carried out in a study of post-analysis software for immune sequencing data. In the study overall: Clinical courses comprised relapsing-remitting, secondary progressive and progressive-relapsing multiple sclerosis. Study-wide results and limits: Same-batch preparations were strongly co-clustered by F measure. For normalized Chao1 diversity, multiple sclerosis patients scored significantly lower than controls did. Included in a set of four or five TRBV segments more frequent in patients than controls were TRBV5-6, TRBV5-1 and TRBV20-1.

Trimming removed 5 bases at V and 2 bases at J, with 16 bases between. This CDR3 is built from 16 residues. The library was made from cDNA and included unique molecular identifiers. Each CDR3 protein is one row after TCRdb ran MiXCR on the PCR reads. The table lists around 770,000 distinct CDR3 sequences, about 45% of them singletons. With respect to this clonotype: Antigen: not known.

This sequence joins TRBV12-3 or TRBV12-4 and TRBJ1-5; D not resolved. Sequences were obtained from blood. This TCR came from a girl under 18 with multiple sclerosis. CDR3 in amino acids: CASSVGEEKGNQPQHF. The CDR3 DNA sequence: TGTGCCAGCAGTGTCGGGGAGGAAAAAGGCAATCAGCCCCAGCATTTT.